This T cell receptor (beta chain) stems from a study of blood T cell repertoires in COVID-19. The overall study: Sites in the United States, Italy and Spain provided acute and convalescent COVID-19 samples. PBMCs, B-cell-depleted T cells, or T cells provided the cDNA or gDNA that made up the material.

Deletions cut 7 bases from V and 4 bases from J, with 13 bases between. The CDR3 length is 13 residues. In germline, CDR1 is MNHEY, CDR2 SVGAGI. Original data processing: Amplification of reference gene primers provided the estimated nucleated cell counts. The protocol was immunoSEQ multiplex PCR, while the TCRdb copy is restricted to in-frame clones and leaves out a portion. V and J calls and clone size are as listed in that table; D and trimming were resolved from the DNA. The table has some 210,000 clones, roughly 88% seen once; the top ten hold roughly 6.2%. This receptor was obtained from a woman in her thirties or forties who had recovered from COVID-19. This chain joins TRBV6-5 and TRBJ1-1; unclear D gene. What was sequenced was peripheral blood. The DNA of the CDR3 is TGTGCCAGCACCCCTCCTGCGGGCACTGAAGCTTTCTTT. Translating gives CASTPPAGTEAFF.